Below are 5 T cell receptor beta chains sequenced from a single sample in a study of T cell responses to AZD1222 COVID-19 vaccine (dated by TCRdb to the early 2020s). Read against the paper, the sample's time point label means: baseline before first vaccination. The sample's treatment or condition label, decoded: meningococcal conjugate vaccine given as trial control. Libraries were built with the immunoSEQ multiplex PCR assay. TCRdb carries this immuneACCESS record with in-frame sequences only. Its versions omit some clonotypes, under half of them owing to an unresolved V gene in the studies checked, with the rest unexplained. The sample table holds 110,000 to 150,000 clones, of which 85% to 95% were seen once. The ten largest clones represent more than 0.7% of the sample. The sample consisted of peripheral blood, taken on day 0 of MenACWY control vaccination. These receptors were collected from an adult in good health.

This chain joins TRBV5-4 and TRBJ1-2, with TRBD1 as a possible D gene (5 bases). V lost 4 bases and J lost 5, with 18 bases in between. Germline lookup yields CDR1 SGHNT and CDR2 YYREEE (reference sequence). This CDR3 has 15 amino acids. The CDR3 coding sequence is TGTGCCAGCAGCCACGCTACGCGGGGACTGTATGGCTACACCTTC. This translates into CASSHATRGLYGYTF.

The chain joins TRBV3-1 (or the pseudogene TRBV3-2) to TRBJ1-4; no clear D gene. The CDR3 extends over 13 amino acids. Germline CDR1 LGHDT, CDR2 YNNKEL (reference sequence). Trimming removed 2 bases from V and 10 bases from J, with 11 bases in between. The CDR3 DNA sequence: TGTGCCAGCAGCCAAACGCCGGTTCCAAAACTGTTTTTT. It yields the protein CASSQTPVPKLFF.

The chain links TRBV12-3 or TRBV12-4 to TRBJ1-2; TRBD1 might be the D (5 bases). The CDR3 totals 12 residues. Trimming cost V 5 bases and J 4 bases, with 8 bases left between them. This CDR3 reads CASSRTSYGYTF. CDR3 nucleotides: TGTGCCAGCAGTCGGACAAGCTATGGCTACACCTTC.

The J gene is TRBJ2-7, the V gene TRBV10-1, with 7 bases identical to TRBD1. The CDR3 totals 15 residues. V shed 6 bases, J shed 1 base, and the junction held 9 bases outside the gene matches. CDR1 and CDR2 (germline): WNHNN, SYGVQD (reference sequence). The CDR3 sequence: CASSGDRVRSYEQYF. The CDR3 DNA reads TGCGCCAGCAGCGGAGACAGGGTGAGGTCCTACGAGCAGTACTTC.

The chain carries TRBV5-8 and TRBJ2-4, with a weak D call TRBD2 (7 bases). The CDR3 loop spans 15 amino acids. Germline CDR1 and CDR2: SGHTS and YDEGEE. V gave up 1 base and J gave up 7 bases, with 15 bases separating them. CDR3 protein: CASSLTRGGSNIQYF. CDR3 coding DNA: TGTGCCAGCAGCTTGACAAGGGGGGGTTCGAACATTCAGTACTTC.